The 20 T cell receptor beta chains below come from one sample, sequenced in a study of T-cell reconstitution after alpha-beta-depleted transplantation in children. The authors prepared the TCRbeta library with unique molecular identifiers. Using its own MiXCR run on the PCR reads, TCRdb lists one record per CDR3 protein. The table has some 600,000 distinct CDR3 sequences, 15% to 20% seen once. This material consisted of PBMCs from the stem cell graft donor, taken from the stem cell graft. These receptors were obtained from a human donor who donated a stem cell graft to a child with acute myeloid leukemia.

V usage is TRBV5-5 and J usage is TRBJ2-2, with D perhaps TRBD1 or TRBD2 (5 bases each). Trimming stripped 7 bases from V and 6 bases from J, with 16 bases between. The CDR3 consists of 14 residues. Germline V gives CDR1 SGHKS, CDR2 YYEKEE (reference sequence). The CDR3 coding sequence is TGTGCCAGCTGGGACGGGGTGGTCGCCGGGGAGCTGTTTTTT. This encodes CASWDGVVAGELFF.

Worth noting for this clonotype: The conserved phenylalanine or tryptophan is not found at the CDR3 terminus, so this likely reflects a read error. The chain couples TRBV2 to TRBJ2-5; a possible D gene is TRBD2 (5 bases). Per the germline V gene, CDR1 is SNHLY and CDR2 is FYNNEI. The germline V and J ends were trimmed by 5 bases and 4 bases, with 11 bases remaining between them. This CDR3 has 13 amino acids. The CDR3 protein is CASSFNGGETQYL. The CDR3 DNA sequence: TGTGCCAGCAGTTTTAATGGAGGAGAGACCCAGTACTTG.

The chain recombines TRBV21-1 with TRBJ2-2; the DNA was not compared with TRBD1, the D call given in the table. TRBV21-1 is marked as a pseudogene. This CDR3 comprises 15 residues. The CDR3 DNA reads TGTGCCACACGGACAGGCAGATCGAACACCGGGGAGCTGTTTTTT. This codes for CATRTGRSNTGELFF.

The rearrangement joins TRBV2 to TRBJ1-2; D may be TRBD1 (6 bases). Germline V gene sequence: CDR1 SNHLY, CDR2 FYNNEI. CDR3 length: 12 amino acids. V lost 10 bases, J lost 2 bases, and 11 bases lay in between. Written as DNA, the CDR3 is TGTGCCAATAAACAGGGAAACTATGGCTACACCTTC. This gives the protein CANKQGNYGYTF.

Details on this clonotype: A clone one base away is much larger, so this may be a read error. The rearrangement joins TRBV20-1 to TRBJ2-4; TRBD2 might be the D (6 bases). This CDR3 is 14 amino acids long. The germline CDR1 and CDR2 sequences are DFQATT and SNEGSKA (reference sequence). V was clipped by 2 bases and J by 5 bases, with 13 bases between them. The CDR3 sequence is CSARWVTGENIQYF. The CDR3, as DNA: TGCAGTGCTAGATGGGTGACGGGGGAAAACATTCAGTACTTC.

This clonotype was seen a few times. The chain carries TRBV7-2 and TRBJ2-4, with 7 bases identical to TRBD1. After removal of 2 bases from V and 7 bases from J, the junction contained 11 bases not matched to a gene. The CDR3 contains 16 residues. CDR1 SGHTA and CDR2 FQGNSA come from the germline V gene. CDR3 DNA: TGTGCCAGCAGCTTACAGGGGGTTGGCAGGGCGAACATTCAGTACTTC. It is translated as CASSLQGVGRANIQYF.

Ten or more counts support this clonotype. This sequence joins TRBV12-3 or TRBV12-4 and TRBJ1-1, with 8 bases matching TRBD1. This CDR3 has 15 residues. V was clipped by 6 bases and J by 2 bases; unmatched bases: 8. Written as DNA, the CDR3 is TGTGCCAGCAGCAGGACCGGGACAGGTAACACTGAAGCTTTCTTT. Translating gives CASSRTGTGNTEAFF.

This clonotype was counted a few times. This chain connects TRBV7-9 to TRBJ2-1; 8 bases align to TRBD2. CDR1 and CDR2 from the germline V gene are SEHNR and FQNEAQ (reference sequence). The length of the CDR3 is 13 residues. V shed 9 bases and J 9 bases; nucleotides not matched to a gene: 10. The CDR3 sequence is CASGTRGDREQFF. The CDR3 bases are TGTGCCAGTGGGACTAGAGGTGATCGTGAGCAGTTCTTC. Looking up the rest from reference TRBV7-9 and TRBJ2-1 gives the full variable domain: DTGVSQNPRHKITKRGQNVTFRCDPISEHNRLYWYRQTLGQGPEFLTYFQNEAQLEKSRLLSDRFSAERPKGSFSTLEIQRTEQGDSAMYLCASGTRGDREQFFGPGTRLTVL.

This clonotype occurred a few times. CDR3 residues: CATGTGFTDTQYF. The CDR3 nucleotides are TGTGCCACCGGAACAGGGTTCACAGATACGCAGTATTTT. The rearrangement uses TRBV24-1 and TRBJ2-3, with D tentatively TRBD1 (6 bases). The germline V gene encodes CDR1 KGHDR and CDR2 SFDVKD. Trimming took off 9 bases at V and 2 bases at J, with 11 bases between the two ends. The CDR3 is made up of 13 amino acids.

Written as DNA, the CDR3 is TGTGCCAGCAGCTTACAGGCCGCATGGACCCAGTACTTC. It is translated as CASSLQAAWTQYF. This chain uses TRBV7-9 with TRBJ2-5; D is ambiguous. Trimming shortened V by 2 bases and J by 7 bases, and 11 bases separated the two germline ends. CDR1 and CDR2 (germline): SEHNR, FQNEAQ (reference sequence). The CDR3 consists of 13 residues.

This clonotype came up a few times. The chain uses TRBV7-2 and TRBJ2-4; 8 bases match TRBD1. The CDR3 runs to 15 residues. Per germline, CDR1 SGHTA and CDR2 FQGNSA. V shed 4 bases and J 3 bases; nucleotides not matched to a gene: 5. The CDR3 coding sequence is TGTGCCAGCAGCTCCAGGGGGCGAGGCAAAAACATTCAGTACTTC. As protein: CASSSRGRGKNIQYF.

This clonotype came up a few times. The rearrangement links TRBV7-9 to TRBJ2-2; perhaps TRBD2 as D (6 bases). This CDR3 region has 16 residues. V was pared by 2 bases and J by 1 base, with 11 bases between. The germline V gene has CDR1 SEHNR and CDR2 FQNEAQ (reference sequence). CDR3 amino acids: CASSLTGLLNTGELFF. CDR3 DNA: TGTGCCAGCAGCTTAACCGGACTATTGAACACCGGGGAGCTGTTTTTT.

This clonotype has just a few counts. This chain uses TRBV3-1 with TRBJ1-1; D uncertain. The CDR3 runs to 13 residues. Trimming stripped 2 bases from V and 5 bases from J, with 9 bases between. Germline CDR1 and CDR2: LGHDT and YNNKEL (reference sequence). DNA for the CDR3: TGTGCCAGCAGCCAAACGAGGGTTACTGAAGCTTTCTTT. Its translation is CASSQTRVTEAFF. The full variable domain, rest sourced from reference TRBV3-1 and TRBJ1-1, is DTAVSQTPKYLVTQMGNDKSIKCEQNLGHDTMYWYKQDSKKFLKIMFSYNNKELIINETVPNRFSPKSPDKAHLNLHINSLELGDSAVYFCASSQTRVTEAFFGQGTRLTVV.

The rearrangement joins TRBV7-9 to TRBJ1-1; D gene unclear. This CDR3 has 17 amino acids. The V and J ends lost 5 bases and 1 base respectively, with 20 bases between them. Germline assignment: CDR1 SEHNR and CDR2 FQNEAQ (reference sequence). CDR3 region: CASSVSAAIISNTEAFF. The CDR3 DNA reads TGTGCCAGCAGCGTATCCGCGGCAATAATTTCGAACACTGAAGCTTTCTTT.

This clonotype occurred many times. The rearrangement joins TRBV7-9 to TRBJ1-1; D is unclear. The V gene lost 1 base and the J gene lost 4 bases, with 10 bases spanning the gap. The V gene's germline CDR1 is SEHNR and CDR2 FQNEAQ (reference sequence). CDR3 length equals 14 residues. CDR3 in amino acids: CASSLDGESTEAFF. CDR3 coding DNA: TGTGCCAGCAGCTTAGACGGGGAGAGCACTGAAGCTTTCTTT. Full variable domain (outside the CDR3, taken from reference TRBV7-9 and TRBJ1-1): DTGVSQNPRHKITKRGQNVTFRCDPISEHNRLYWYRQTLGQGPEFLTYFQNEAQLEKSRLLSDRFSAERPKGSFSTLEIQRTEQGDSAMYLCASSLDGESTEAFFGQGTRLTVV.

This clonotype showed up many times. This chain connects TRBV15 to TRBJ2-7; the match to TRBD1 covers 8 bases. Germline values: CDR1 LNHNV, CDR2 YYDKDF (reference sequence). The ends lost 9 bases at V and 4 bases at J; junction bases unmatched: 5. The CDR3 sequence is 12 residues long. CDR3 in amino acids: CATCQGAYEQYV. The CDR3 DNA sequence: TGTGCCACGTGCCAGGGGGCTTACGAGCAGTACGTC.

This chain joins TRBV5-1 and TRBJ2-2, with D possibly matching TRBD1 (5 bases). Trimming cost V 1 base and J 0 bases, with 10 bases left between them. Germline assignment: CDR1 SGHRS and CDR2 YFSETQ. The CDR3 consists of 16 residues. The CDR3 sequence: CASSLIPRANTGELFF. The CDR3 nucleotides read TGCGCCAGCAGCTTGATCCCCAGGGCGAACACCGGGGAGCTGTTTTTT.

There are many counts of this clonotype. The chain uses TRBV20-1 and TRBJ1-6; the match to TRBD1 covers 7 bases. CDR1 and CDR2 (germline): DFQATT, SNEGSKA (reference sequence). The V and J ends lost 6 bases and 6 bases, in that order; junction bases with no gene match: 14. The CDR3 covers 16 residues. DNA of the CDR3: TGCAGTGCCGAACCGGGAGGGACAGAGGTTAATTCACCCCTCCACTTT. Protein sequence: CSAEPGGTEVNSPLHF.

In this sample, this clonotype turned up many times. This rearrangement joins TRBV20-1 to TRBJ2-5; TRBD1 matches 7 bases. Germline V gives CDR1 DFQATT, CDR2 SNEGSKA (reference sequence). V lost 3 bases, J lost 5 bases, and 9 bases stayed unmatched. CDR3 length equals 14 residues. The CDR3 DNA reads as TGCAGTGCTAGGAGGACAGGACTTTACGAGACCCAGTACTTC. Translated, it gives CSARRTGLYETQYF.

As regards this clonotype: One end of the junction does not line up with germline, which may come from a read error. The chain joins TRBV7-2 to TRBJ2-2; D may match TRBD1 or TRBD2 (5 bases each). CDR1 SGHTA and CDR2 FQGNSA come from the germline V gene. This CDR3 region has 14 residues. Here the CDR3 reads CASSSGQISGELLF. CDR3 sequence (DNA): TGTGCCAGCAGCTCGGGGCAGATCTCCGGGGAGCTGCTTTTT.